This T cell receptor (beta chain) emerged from a study of cytomegalovirus exposure and HLA in healthy donors. PCR employed 60 Vbeta and 13 Jbeta primers. The method was immunoSEQ multiplex PCR; TCRdb's version includes in-frame clones alone and lacks a portion of them. Found here are roughly 34,000 clones, over 60% of them singletons; the top ten hold about a tenth. In germline, CDR1 is SGHNT, CDR2 YYREEE (reference sequence). V gave up 6 bases and J gave up 2 bases, with 20 bases separating them. CDR3 length: 16 amino acids. For this clone: As yet, its antigen is unknown.

Study-wide results and limits: Some V segments, including TRBV6-2 and TRBV6-3, were excluded as indistinguishable. One later analysis reportedly identified an Asian-associated ancestry cluster that showed fewer N-insertions than the approximately 710-donor mean.

The sample was PBMCs. The V gene is TRBV5-4, the J gene TRBJ2-5; weak D call: TRBD1 (6 bases). The receptor's source is a man aged 40-55 years in good health and CMV-seropositive. This chain's CDR3 is CASTPVTGIGQETQYF. In DNA form, the CDR3 reads TGTGCCAGCACCCCTGTCACAGGGATAGGGCAAGAGACCCAGTACTTC.